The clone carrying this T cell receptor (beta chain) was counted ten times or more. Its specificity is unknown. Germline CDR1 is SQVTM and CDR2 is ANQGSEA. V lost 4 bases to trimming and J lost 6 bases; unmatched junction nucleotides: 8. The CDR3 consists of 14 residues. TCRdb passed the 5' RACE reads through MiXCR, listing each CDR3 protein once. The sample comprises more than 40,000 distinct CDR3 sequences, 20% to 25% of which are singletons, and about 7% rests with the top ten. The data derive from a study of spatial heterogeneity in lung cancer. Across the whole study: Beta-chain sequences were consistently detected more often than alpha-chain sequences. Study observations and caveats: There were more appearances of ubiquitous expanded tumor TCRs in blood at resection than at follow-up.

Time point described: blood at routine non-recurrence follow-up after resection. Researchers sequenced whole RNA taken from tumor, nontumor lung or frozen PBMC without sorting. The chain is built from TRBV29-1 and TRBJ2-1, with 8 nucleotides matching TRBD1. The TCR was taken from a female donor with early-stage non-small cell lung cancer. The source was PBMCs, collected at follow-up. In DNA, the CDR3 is TGCAGCGTTGTAAGGGACAGGACCTCCAATGAGCAGTTCTTC. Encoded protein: CSVVRDRTSNEQFF.